This T cell receptor (beta chain) was identified in a study of T-cell reconstitution after alpha-beta-depleted transplantation in children. Overall study results and limits: The authors attributed T-cell counts and diversity one year after transplant mostly to newly produced T cells.

V lost 5 bases, J lost 2 bases, and 13 bases lay in between. Germline V gene sequence: CDR1 SGHTA, CDR2 FQGNSA. This CDR3 region has 14 residues. Preparation of the TCRbeta library was carried out with unique molecular identifiers. TCRdb processed the PCR reads anew with MiXCR; each CDR3 protein has one entry. Here the sample spans over 450,000 distinct CDR3 sequences, over 9.5% being singletons. This clonotype has at least ten counts. The antigen is unknown. The clonotype comes from a child aged 2-15 years with inherited bone marrow failure, due to receive a stem cell transplant. Sequenced material: PBMCs, taken before TCRalphabeta/CD19-depleted stem cell transplant. The chain has TRBV7-2 and TRBJ2-7, with unresolved D. The CDR3 reads CASSPLLAPYEQYF. The CDR3 nucleotides read TGTGCCAGCAGCCCGCTGCTGGCCCCCTACGAGCAGTACTTC.